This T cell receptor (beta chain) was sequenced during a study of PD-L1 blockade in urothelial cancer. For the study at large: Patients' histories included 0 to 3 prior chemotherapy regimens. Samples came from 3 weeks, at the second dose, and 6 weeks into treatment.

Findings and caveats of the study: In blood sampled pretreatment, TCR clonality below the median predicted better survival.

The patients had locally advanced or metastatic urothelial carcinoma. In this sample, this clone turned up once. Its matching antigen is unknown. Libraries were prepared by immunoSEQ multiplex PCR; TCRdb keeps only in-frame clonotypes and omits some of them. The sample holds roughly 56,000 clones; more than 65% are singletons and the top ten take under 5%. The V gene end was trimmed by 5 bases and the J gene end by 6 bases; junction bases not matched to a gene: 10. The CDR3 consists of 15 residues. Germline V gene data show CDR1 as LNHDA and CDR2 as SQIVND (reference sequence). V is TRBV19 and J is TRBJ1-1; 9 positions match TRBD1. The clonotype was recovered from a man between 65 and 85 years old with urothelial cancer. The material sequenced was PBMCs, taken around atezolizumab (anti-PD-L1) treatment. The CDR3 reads CASSLGAGTGPEAFF. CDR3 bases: TGTGCCAGTAGTCTAGGTGCGGGGACAGGGCCTGAAGCTTTCTTT.